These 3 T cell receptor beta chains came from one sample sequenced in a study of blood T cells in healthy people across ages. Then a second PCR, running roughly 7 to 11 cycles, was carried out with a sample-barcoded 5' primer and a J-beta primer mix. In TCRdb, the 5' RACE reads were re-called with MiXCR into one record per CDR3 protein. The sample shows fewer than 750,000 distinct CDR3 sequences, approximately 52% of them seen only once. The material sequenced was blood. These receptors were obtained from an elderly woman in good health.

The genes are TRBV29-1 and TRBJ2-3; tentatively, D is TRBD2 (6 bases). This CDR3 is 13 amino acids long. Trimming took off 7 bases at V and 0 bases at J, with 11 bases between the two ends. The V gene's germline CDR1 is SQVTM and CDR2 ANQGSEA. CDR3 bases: TGCAGCGCCTGGGGGGAGAGCACAGATACGCAGTATTTT. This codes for CSAWGESTDTQYF.

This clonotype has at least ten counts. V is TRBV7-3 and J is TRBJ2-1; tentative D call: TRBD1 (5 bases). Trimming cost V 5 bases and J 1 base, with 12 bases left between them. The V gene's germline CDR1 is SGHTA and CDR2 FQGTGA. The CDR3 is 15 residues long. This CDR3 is CASSPGSVSYNEQFF. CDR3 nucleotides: TGTGCCAGCAGCCCAGGGTCGGTGTCCTACAATGAGCAGTTCTTC.

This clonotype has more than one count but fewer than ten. The CDR3: CASSPYRGEQFF. CDR3 in DNA: TGTGCCAGCAGTCCCTACCGGGGCGAGCAGTTCTTC. The J gene is TRBJ2-1, the V gene TRBV27; TRBD1 or TRBD2 may be the D gene (5 bases each). The CDR3 extends over 12 amino acids. Trimming removed 5 bases from V and 10 bases from J, with 12 bases in between. The germline V gene has CDR1 MNHEY and CDR2 SMNVEV (reference sequence).